These 13 T cell receptor beta chains were sequenced from one sample in a study of regulatory T cells in long-lasting Graves disease. TCR beta libraries were built with iRepertoire HTBI primers and Arm-PCR of CDR3 regions. TCRdb processed the multiplex PCR reads anew with MiXCR; each CDR3 protein has one entry. The sample carries 250,000 to 300,000 distinct CDR3 sequences, 18% recorded once. This sample's time point: newly diagnosed GD, antithyroid drugs for less than 3 months. PBMCs provided the RNA from which the TCR library was made. The sample was also linked to a second study, of T cells in Graves' hyperthyroidism and ophthalmopathy.

The sample in question was peripheral blood mononuclear cells (PBMCs), obtained at new diagnosis, from a patient treated with antithyroid drugs. The receptor source for this set is a woman under 40 with Graves disease.

The gene calls are TRBV7-2 and TRBJ2-1, with D perhaps matching TRBD2 (6 bases). Germline values: CDR1 SGHTA, CDR2 FQGNSA. V lost 5 bases and J 0 bases, leaving 14 bases between the germline ends. This CDR3 has 16 residues. The CDR3 sequence: CASSQRDGSSYNEQFF. Written as DNA, the CDR3 is TGTGCCAGCAGCCAACGGGACGGGAGCTCCTACAATGAGCAGTTCTTC.

This clonotype was counted at least ten times. The CDR3 bases are TGTGCCAGCAGCACAGAAGGGACAGAAGCTTTCTTT. Amino acid sequence: CASSTEGTEAFF. This chain connects TRBV6-1 to TRBJ1-1, with D possibly TRBD1 on 6 matching bases. The ends were cut back, 6 bases at V and 8 bases at J, with 13 bases in the middle. The germline gives CDR1 MNHNS, CDR2 SASEGT. There are 12 residues in the CDR3.

This clonotype was found many times. This chain uses TRBV28 with TRBJ1-2, with a possible D match to TRBD1 (5 bases). Germline V gives CDR1 MDHEN, CDR2 SYDVKM. Trimming took off 7 bases at V and 4 bases at J, with 16 bases between the two ends. CDR3 size: 14 residues. CDR3 loop: CASTKRRGSYGYTF. Here the CDR3 DNA reads TGTGCCAGCACCAAAAGGAGGGGATCCTATGGCTACACCTTC.

This clonotype was detected many times. The CDR3 nucleotides read TGTGCCAGCAGCTTAGCTAGCGGGGGGGGTGGAGAGACCCAGTACTTC. It translates to CASSLASGGGGETQYF. V and J are TRBV11-2 and TRBJ2-5; 12 bases align to TRBD2. This CDR3 spans 16 amino acids. The germline CDR1 and CDR2 sequences are SGHAT and FQNNGV. V was pared by 1 base and J by 4 bases, with 4 bases of the junction left unmatched. The full variable domain, with the rest looked up from reference TRBV11-2 and TRBJ2-5, is EAGVAQSPRYKIIEKRQSVAFWCNPISGHATLYWYQQILGQGPKLLIQFQNNGVVDDSQLPKDRFSAERLKGVDSTLKIQPAKLEDSAVYLCASSLASGGGGETQYFGPGTRLLVL.

The rearrangement links TRBV4-1 to TRBJ1-1; 7 bases are shared with TRBD1. V shed 0 bases, J shed 6 bases, and the junction held 19 bases outside the gene matches. The CDR3 contains 19 residues. Germline values: CDR1 MGHRA, CDR2 YSYEKL. CDR3 bases: TGCGCCAGCAGCCAAGATCAGTTGGGACAGAGGATTGAGGTCCCTGAAGCTTTCTTT. Its protein product is CASSQDQLGQRIEVPEAFF.

This clonotype was observed many times. The V call is TRBV6-1, the J call TRBJ1-1, with 10 bases fitting TRBD1. The CDR3 is 16 amino acids. Unmatched junction bases numbered 11, after V lost 5 bases and J lost 5 bases. The germline gives CDR1 MNHNS, CDR2 SASEGT. The CDR3 DNA reads as TGTGCCAGCAGTCACGGGACAGGGGTATTGAGAACTGAAGCTTTCTTT. It yields the protein CASSHGTGVLRTEAFF.

This clonotype was seen repeatedly, ten times or more. The V call is TRBV6-2 or TRBV6-3, the J call TRBJ2-7, with a possible D match to TRBD2 (6 bases). This CDR3 has 15 amino acids. The germline V gene has CDR1 MNHEY and CDR2 SVGEGT. V lost 6 bases to trimming and J lost 1 base, with 16 bases between them. The CDR3 bases are TGTGCCAGCAGGGGCGGGGCAGGAGAATCCTACGAGCAGTACTTC. The encoded protein is CASRGGAGESYEQYF.

This clonotype has just a few counts. V usage is TRBV20-1 and J usage is TRBJ1-1; D gene unclear. Germline CDR1 reads DFQATT; CDR2 reads SNEGSKA (reference sequence). The CDR3 runs to 14 residues. Trimming shortened V by 4 bases and J by 6 bases, and 18 bases separated the two germline ends. This CDR3 is CSAKNPRDSAEAFF. CDR3 DNA sequence: TGCAGTGCTAAAAATCCAAGGGATAGCGCTGAAGCTTTCTTT.

The CDR3 bases are TGTGCCAGCAGCTTCGGGACGACTGAAGCTTTCTTT. Protein product: CASSFGTTEAFF. V usage is TRBV5-6 and J usage is TRBJ1-1, with a weak D call TRBD1 (5 bases). V lost 2 bases, J lost 5 bases, and 7 bases lay in between. Germline V gene data show CDR1 as SGHDT and CDR2 as YYEEEE. This CDR3 has 12 residues.

The V and J genes are TRBV6-1 and TRBJ1-1; D is possibly TRBD1 (5 bases). CDR1 and CDR2 (germline): MNHNS, SASEGT. The CDR3 consists of 15 residues. Trimming stripped 2 bases from V and 4 bases from J, with 14 bases between. As DNA, the CDR3 is TGTGCCAGCAGTGAAATAGCAGGGAAGGGCACTGAAGCTTTCTTT. Residues: CASSEIAGKGTEAFF.

A note on this clonotype: A far larger clone is a single base away, which makes a read error likely. The CDR3 does not close with the conserved phenylalanine or tryptophan, likely indicating a read error. The genes are TRBV7-9 and TRBJ1-1; D is unresolved. Germline lookup yields CDR1 SEHNR and CDR2 FQNEAQ (reference sequence). The CDR3 sequence is 15 residues long. V was trimmed by 1 base and J by 0 bases, leaving 9 bases between them. CDR3 bases: TGTGCCAGCAGCTTAGACCCATCCTTGAACACTGAAGCTTTCTCT. Translated: CASSLDPSLNTEAFS.

J is TRBJ1-2 and V is TRBV5-4; TRBD1 aligns across 7 bases. Unmatched junction bases numbered 7, after V lost 5 bases and J lost 0 bases. From germline, CDR1 is SGHNT and CDR2 YYREEE (reference sequence). The CDR3 has 15 amino acids. The CDR3 sequence: CASRRGTETNYGYTF. CDR3 bases: TGTGCCAGCAGGCGAGGGACAGAAACTAACTATGGCTACACCTTC.

Here the CDR3 DNA reads TGTGCCAGCAGCCCGAAAGGACAGGGGACCTATGGCTACACCTTC. Translated, it gives CASSPKGQGTYGYTF. V is TRBV28 and J is TRBJ1-2, with 9 bases fitting TRBD1. The CDR3 runs 15 residues. V lost 6 bases and J lost 4; bases outside the gene matches: 9. CDR1 and CDR2 (germline): MDHEN, SYDVKM.